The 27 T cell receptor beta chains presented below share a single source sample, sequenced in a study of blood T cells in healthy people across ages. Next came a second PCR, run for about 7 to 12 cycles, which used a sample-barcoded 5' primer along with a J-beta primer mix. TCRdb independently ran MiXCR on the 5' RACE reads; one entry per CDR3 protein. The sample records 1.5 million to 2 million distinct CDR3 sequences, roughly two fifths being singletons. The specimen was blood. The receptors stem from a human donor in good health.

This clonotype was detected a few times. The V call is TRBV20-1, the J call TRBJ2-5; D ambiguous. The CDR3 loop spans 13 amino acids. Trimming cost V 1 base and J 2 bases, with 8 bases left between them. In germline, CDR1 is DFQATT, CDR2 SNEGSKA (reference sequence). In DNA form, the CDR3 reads TGCAGTGCTAGAGGCGGTATACAAGAGACCCAGTACTTC. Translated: CSARGGIQETQYF.

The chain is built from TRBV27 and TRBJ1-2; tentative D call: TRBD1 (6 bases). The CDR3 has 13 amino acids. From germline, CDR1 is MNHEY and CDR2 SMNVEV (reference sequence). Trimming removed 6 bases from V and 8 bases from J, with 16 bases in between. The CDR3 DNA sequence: TGTGCCAGCAGGGTCAGGGGTACGGGGGGCTACACCTTC. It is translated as CASRVRGTGGYTF.

CDR3 DNA: TGTGCCAGCAGAAACAGGGAGCTGTTGTACTTC. Translated, it gives CASRNRELLYF. The V gene is TRBV28, the J gene TRBJ2-7; tentatively, D is TRBD1 (6 bases). The CDR3 totals 11 residues. V lost 6 bases and J lost 12, with 15 bases in between. Germline CDR1 is MDHEN and CDR2 is SYDVKM.

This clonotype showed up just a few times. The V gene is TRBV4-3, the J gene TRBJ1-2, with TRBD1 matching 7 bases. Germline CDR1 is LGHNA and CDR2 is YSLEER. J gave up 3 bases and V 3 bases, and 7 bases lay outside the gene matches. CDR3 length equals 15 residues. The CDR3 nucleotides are TGCGCCAGCAGCCACGGGACAGAAAATGACTATGGCTACACCTTC. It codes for CASSHGTENDYGYTF.

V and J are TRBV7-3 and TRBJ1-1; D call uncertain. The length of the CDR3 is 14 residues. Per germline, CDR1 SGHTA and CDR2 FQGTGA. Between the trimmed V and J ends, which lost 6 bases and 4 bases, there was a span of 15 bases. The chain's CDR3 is CASSFGPGSTEAFF. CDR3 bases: TGTGCCAGCAGTTTCGGACCGGGGAGCACTGAAGCTTTCTTT.

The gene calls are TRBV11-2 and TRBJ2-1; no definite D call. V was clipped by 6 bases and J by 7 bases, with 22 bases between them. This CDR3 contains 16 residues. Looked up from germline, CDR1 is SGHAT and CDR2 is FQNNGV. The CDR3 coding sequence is TGTGCCAGCAGTGGTCAGGCAGGTCTGTTGCGGAATGAGCAGTTCTTC. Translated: CASSGQAGLLRNEQFF.

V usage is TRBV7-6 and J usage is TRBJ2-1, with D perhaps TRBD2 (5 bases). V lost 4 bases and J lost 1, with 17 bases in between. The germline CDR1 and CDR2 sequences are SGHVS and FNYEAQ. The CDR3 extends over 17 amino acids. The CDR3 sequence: CASSSEVGVGSYNEQFF. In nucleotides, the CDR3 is TGTGCCAGCAGCTCCGAGGTCGGGGTGGGTTCCTACAATGAGCAGTTCTTC.

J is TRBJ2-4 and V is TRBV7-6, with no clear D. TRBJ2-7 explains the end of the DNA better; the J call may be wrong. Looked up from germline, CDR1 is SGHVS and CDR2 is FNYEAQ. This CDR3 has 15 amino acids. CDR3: CASSLEIGKPYEQYF. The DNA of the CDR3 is TGTGCCAGCAGCTTAGAAATAGGGAAGCCCTACGAGCAGTACTTC.

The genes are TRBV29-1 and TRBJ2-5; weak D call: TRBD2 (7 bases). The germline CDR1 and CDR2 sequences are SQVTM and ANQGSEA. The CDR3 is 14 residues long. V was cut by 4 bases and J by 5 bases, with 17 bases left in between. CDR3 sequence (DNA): TGCAGCGTTGTGATGGGGGGGCATTGGGAGACCCAGTACTTC. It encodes CSVVMGGHWETQYF.

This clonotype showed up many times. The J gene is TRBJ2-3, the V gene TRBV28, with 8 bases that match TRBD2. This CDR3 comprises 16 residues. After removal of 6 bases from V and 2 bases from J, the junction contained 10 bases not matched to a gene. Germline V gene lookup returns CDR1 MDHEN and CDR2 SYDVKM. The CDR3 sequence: CASSDGSGGLTDTQYF. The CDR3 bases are TGTGCCAGCAGCGATGGGAGCGGGGGCCTCACAGATACGCAGTATTTT.

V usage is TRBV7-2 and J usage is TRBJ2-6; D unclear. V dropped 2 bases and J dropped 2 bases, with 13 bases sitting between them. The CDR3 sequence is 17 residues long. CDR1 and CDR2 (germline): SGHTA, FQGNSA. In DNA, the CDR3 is TGTGCCAGCAGCTTAAGGGTAGGGCACACTGGGGCCAACGTCCTGACTTTC. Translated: CASSLRVGHTGANVLTF.

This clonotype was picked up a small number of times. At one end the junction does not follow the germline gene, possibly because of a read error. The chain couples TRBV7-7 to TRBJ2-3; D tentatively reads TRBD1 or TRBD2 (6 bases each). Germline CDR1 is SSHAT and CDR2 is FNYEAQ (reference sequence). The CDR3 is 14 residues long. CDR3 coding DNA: TGTGCTAGCAGCTTAGGGGGGACTCCAGATACGCAGTATTTT. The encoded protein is CASSLGGTPDTQYF. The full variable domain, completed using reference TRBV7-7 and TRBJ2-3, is GAGVSQSPRYKVTKRGQDVTLRCDPISSHATLYWYQQALGQGPEFLTYFNYEAQPDKSGLPSDRFSAERPEGSISTLTIQRTEQRDSAMYRCASSLGGTPDTQYFGPGTRLTVL.

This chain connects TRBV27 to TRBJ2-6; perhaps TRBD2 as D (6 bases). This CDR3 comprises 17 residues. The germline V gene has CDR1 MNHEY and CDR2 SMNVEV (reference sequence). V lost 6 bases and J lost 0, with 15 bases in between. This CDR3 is CASSPGLLYSGANVLTF. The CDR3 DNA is TGTGCCAGCAGCCCGGGACTTCTGTACTCTGGGGCCAACGTCCTGACTTTC.

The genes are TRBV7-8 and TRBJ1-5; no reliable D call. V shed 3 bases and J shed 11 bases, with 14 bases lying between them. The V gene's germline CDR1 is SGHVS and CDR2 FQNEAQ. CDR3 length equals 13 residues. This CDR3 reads CASSLWYQETQHF. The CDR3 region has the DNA TGTGCCAGCAGCTTGTGGTACCAAGAGACCCAGCATTTT.

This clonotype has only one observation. CDR3 nucleotide sequence: TGTGCCAGCAGCCCTTACACCGTCCAAGAGACCCAGTTCTTC. This sequence encodes CASSPYTVQETQFF. The J gene is TRBJ2-5, the V gene TRBV9; D unresolved. The last part of the DNA fits TRBJ2-1 better; the J call may be wrong. The CDR3 spans 14 residues. CDR1 and CDR2 from the germline V gene are SGDLS and YYNGEE.

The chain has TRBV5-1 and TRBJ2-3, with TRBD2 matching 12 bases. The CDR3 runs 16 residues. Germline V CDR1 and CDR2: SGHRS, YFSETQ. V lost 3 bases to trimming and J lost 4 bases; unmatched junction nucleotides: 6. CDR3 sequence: CASSYGLAGNPDTQYF. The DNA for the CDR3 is TGCGCCAGCAGCTATGGACTAGCGGGGAATCCAGATACGCAGTATTTT.

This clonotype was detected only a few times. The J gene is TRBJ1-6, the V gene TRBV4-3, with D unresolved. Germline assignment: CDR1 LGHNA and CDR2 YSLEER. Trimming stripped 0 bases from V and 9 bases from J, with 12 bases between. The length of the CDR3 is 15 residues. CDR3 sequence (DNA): TGCGCCAGCAGCCAAGATCTACTGGCTGGTTCACCCCTCCACTTT. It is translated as CASSQDLLAGSPLHF.

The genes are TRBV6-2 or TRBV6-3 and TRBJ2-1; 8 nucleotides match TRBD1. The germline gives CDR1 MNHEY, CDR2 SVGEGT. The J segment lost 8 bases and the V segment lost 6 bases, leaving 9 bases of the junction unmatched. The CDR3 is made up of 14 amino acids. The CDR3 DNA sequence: TGTGCCAGCAGACGACAGGGGATCAACCATGAGCAGTTCTTC. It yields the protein CASRRQGINHEQFF.

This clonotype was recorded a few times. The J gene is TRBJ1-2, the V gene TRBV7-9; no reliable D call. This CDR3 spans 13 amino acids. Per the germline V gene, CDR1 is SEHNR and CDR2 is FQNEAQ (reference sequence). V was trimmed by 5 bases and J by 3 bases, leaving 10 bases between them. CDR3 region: CASSRRGYYGYTF. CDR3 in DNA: TGTGCCAGCAGCCGGCGGGGTTACTATGGCTACACCTTC.

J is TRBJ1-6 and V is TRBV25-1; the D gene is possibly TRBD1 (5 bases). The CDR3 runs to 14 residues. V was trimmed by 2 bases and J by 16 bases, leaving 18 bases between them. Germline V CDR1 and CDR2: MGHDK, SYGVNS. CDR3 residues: CASSEPPPGGSLHF. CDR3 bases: TGTGCCAGCAGTGAACCGCCCCCGGGGGGGTCTCTCCACTTT. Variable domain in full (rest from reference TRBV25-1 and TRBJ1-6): EADIYQTPRYLVIGTGKKITLECSQTMGHDKMYWYQQDPGMELHLIHYSYGVNSTEKGDLSSESTVSRIRTEHFPLTLESARPSHTSQYLCASSEPPPGGSLHFGNGTRLTVT.

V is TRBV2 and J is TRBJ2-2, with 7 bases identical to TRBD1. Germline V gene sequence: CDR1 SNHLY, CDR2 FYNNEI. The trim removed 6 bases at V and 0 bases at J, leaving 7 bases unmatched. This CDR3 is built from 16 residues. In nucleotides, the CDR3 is TGTGCCAGCAGACAAACGGACAGGCCGAACACCGGGGAGCTGTTTTTT. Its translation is CASRQTDRPNTGELFF.

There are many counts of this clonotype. This chain's CDR3 is CASSDIAGGGWNEQFF. In DNA, the CDR3 is TGTGCCAGCAGTGATATTGCAGGGGGCGGATGGAATGAGCAGTTCTTC. The chain joins TRBV6-1 to TRBJ2-1; 8 bases map to TRBD1. The germline gives CDR1 MNHNS, CDR2 SASEGT. CDR3 length equals 16 residues. V lost 3 bases, J lost 7 bases, and 11 bases stayed unmatched.

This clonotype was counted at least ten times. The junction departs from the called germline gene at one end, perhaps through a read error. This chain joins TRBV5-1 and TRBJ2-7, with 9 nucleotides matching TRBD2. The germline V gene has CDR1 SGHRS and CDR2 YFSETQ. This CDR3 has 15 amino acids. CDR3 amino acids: CASSLESGGTYEQYF. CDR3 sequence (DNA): TGTGCCAGCAGTTTAGAAAGCGGGGGGACCTACGAGCAGTACTTC.

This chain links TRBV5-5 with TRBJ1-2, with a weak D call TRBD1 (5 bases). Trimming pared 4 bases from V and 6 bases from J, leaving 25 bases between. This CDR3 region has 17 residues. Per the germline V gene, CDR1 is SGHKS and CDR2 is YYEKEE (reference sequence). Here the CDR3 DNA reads TGTGCCAGCAGCCGCAGGGATTCCCGGCCGCGCCATGATGGCTACACCTTC. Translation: CASSRRDSRPRHDGYTF. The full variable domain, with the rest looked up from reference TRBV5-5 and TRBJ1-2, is DAGVTQSPTHLIKTRGQQVTLRCSPISGHKSVSWYQQVLGQGPQFIFQYYEKEERGRGNFPDRFSARQFPNYSSELNVNALLLGDSALYLCASSRRDSRPRHDGYTFGSGTRLTVV.

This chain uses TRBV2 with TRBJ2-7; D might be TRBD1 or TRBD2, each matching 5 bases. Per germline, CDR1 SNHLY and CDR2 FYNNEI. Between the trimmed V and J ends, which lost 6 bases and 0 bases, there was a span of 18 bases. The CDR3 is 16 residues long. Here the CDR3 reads CASSAGWGLNSYEQYF. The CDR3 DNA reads TGTGCCAGCAGCGCCGGCTGGGGGTTAAACTCCTACGAGCAGTACTTC.

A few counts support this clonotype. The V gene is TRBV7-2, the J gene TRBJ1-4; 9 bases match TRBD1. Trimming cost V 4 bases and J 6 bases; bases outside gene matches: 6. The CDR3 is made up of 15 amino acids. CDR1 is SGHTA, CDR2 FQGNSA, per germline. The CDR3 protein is CASSSGGTGYEKLFF. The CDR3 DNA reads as TGTGCCAGCAGCTCCGGAGGGACAGGGTATGAAAAACTGTTTTTT.

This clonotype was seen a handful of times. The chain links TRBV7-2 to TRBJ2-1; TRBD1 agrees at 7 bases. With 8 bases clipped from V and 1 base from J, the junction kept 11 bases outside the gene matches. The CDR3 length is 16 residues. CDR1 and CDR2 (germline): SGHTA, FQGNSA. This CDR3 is CASFSPGTVSYNEQFF. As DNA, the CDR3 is TGTGCCAGCTTCTCACCCGGGACAGTTTCCTACAATGAGCAGTTCTTC.